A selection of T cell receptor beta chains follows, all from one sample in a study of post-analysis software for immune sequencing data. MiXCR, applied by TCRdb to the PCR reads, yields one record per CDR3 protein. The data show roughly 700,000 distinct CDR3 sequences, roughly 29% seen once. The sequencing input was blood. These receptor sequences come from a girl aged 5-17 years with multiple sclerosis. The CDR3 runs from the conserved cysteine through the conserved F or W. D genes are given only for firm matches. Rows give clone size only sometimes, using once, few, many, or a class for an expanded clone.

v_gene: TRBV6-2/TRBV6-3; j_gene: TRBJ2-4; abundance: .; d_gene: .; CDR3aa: CASSSWQAGAKNIQYF; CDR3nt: TGTGCCAGCAGTTCGTGGCAGGCTGGCGCCAAAAACATTCAGTACTTC
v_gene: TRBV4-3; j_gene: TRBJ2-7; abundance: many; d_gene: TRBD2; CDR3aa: CASSPTSGHYEQYF; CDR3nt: TGCGCCAGCAGCCCAACTAGCGGGCACTACGAGCAGTACTTC
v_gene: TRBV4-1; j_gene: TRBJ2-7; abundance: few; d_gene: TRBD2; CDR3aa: CASSQEPSGTYEQYF; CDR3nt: TGCGCCAGCAGCCAAGAGCCTAGCGGGACTTACGAGCAGTACTTC
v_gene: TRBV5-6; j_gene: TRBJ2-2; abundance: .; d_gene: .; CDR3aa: CASSLGFKATGELFF; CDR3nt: TGTGCCAGCAGCTTGGGGTTCAAAGCTACCGGGGAGCTGTTTTTT
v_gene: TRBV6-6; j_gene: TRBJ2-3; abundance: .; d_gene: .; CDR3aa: CASSGSADTQYF; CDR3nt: TGTGCCAGCAGTGGATCCGCAGATACGCAGTATTTT
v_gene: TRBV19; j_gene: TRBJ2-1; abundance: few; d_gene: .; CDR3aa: CASSLLTYNEQFF; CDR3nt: TGTGCCAGTAGCCTTTTGACCTACAATGAGCAGTTCTTC
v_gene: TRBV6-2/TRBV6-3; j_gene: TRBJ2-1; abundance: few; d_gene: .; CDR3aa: CASSRGIISYNEQFF; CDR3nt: TGTGCCAGCAGTCGCGGCATTATCTCCTACAATGAGCAGTTCTTC
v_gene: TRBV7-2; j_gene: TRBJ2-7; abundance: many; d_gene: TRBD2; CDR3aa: CASSGRGLAGGPREQYF; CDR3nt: TGTGCCAGCAGCGGACGGGGACTAGCGGGAGGGCCAAGAGAGCAGTACTTC
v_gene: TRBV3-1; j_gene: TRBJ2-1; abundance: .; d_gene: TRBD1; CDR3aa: CASRPGTGGYNEQFF; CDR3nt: TGTGCCAGCCGCCCGGGGACAGGGGGCTACAATGAGCAGTTCTTC
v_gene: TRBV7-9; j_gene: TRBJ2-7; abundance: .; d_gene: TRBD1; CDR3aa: CASSPETGQGSEQYF; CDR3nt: TGTGCCAGCAGCCCGGAGACAGGACAGGGTTCCGAGCAGTACTTC
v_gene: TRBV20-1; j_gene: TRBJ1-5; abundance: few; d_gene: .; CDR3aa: CSARGPRQRRNQPQHF; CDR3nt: TGCAGTGCTAGAGGGCCGAGACAGCGCCGCAATCAGCCCCAGCATTTT
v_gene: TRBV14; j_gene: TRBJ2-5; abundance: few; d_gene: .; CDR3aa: CASSRMAIQETQYF; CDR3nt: TGTGCCAGCAGCCGGATGGCCATCCAAGAGACCCAGTACTTC
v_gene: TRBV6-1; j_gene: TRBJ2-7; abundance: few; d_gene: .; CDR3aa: CASSGISGSSSYEQYF; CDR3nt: TGTGCCAGCAGTGGAATATCAGGGTCCAGCTCCTACGAGCAGTACTTC
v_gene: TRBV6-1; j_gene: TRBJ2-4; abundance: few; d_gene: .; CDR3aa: CASSGAGKNIQYF; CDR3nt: TGTGCCAGCAGTGGGGCAGGGAAAAACATTCAGTACTTC
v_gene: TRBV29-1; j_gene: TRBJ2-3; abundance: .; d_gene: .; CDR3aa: CSGRRSTDTQYF; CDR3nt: TGCAGCGGGCGCCGGAGCACAGATACGCAGTATTTT
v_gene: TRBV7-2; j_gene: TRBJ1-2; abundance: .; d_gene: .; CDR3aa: CASSLLSSFYGYTF; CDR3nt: TGTGCCAGCAGCTTATTGAGCAGCTTCTATGGCTACACCTTC
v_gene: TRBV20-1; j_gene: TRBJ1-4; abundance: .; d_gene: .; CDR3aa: CSARDGPGEKLFF; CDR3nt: TGCAGTGCTAGAGATGGTCCGGGGGAAAAACTGTTTTTT
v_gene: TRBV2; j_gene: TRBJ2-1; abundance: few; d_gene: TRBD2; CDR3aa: CASSESLWTRGNEQFF; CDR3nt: TGTGCCAGCAGTGAATCTCTCTGGACTAGAGGCAATGAGCAGTTCTTC
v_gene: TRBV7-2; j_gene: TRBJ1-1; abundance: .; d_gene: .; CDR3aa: CASSLSQYTEALF; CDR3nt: TGTGCCAGCAGCTTAAGTCAGTACACTGAAGCTCTCTTT
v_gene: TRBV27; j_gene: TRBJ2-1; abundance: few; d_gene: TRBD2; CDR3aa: CASSLLGVAGVNEQFF; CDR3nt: TGTGCCAGCAGTTTACTTGGTGTAGCGGGAGTTAATGAGCAGTTCTTC
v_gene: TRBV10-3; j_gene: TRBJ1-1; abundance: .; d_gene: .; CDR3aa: CAISESFRNTEAFF; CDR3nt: TGTGCCATCAGCGAATCCTTTCGGAACACTGAAGCTTTCTTT
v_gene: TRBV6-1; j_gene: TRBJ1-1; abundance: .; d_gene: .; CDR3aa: CASSETRALAFF; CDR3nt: TGTGCCAGCAGTGAGACCCGGGCGTTGGCTTTCTTT
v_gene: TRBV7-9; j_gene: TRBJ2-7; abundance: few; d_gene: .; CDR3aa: CASSLVAGASSYEQYF; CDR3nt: TGTGCCAGCAGCTTAGTTGCGGGCGCTAGCTCCTACGAGCAGTACTTC
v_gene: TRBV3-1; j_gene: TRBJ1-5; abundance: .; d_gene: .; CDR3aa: CASSQDGKGNQPQHF; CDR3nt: TGTGCCAGCAGCCAAGATGGAAAGGGAAATCAGCCCCAGCATTTT
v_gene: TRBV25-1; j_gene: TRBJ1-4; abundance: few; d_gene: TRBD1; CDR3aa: CASTDGVRGATNEKLFF; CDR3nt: TGTGCCAGCACCGACGGTGTCAGGGGGGCAACTAATGAAAAACTGTTTTTT
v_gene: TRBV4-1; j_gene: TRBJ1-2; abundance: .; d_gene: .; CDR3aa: CASSPRDGLSGYTF; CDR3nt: TGCGCCAGCAGCCCCCGGGACGGGCTATCTGGCTACACCTTC
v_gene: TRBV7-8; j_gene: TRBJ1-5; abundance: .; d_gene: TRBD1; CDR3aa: CASSPGGTSNQPQHF; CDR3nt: TGTGCCAGCAGCCCAGGGGGCACGAGCAATCAGCCCCAGCATTTT
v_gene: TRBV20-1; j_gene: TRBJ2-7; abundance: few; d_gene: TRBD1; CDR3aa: CSAHIRRRGRYNEQYF; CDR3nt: TGCAGTGCTCACATAAGGCGCAGGGGGAGATACAATGAGCAGTACTTC
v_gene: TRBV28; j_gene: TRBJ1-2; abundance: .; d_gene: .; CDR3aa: CASDGGPDGYTF; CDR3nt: TGTGCCAGCGACGGGGGGCCGGATGGCTACACCTTC
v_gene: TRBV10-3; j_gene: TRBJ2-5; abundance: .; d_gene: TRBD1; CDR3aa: CTISRTGGRQETQYF; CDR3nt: TGTACCATCAGCCGGACAGGGGGAAGGCAAGAGACCCAGTACTTC
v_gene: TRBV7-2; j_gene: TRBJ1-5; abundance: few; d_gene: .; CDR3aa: CASSLGGEGNQPQHF; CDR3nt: TGTGCCAGCAGCTTAGGTGGGGAGGGCAATCAGCCCCAGCATTTT
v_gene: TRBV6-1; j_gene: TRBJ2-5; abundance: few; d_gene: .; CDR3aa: CASTQGAREGETQYF; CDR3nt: TGTGCCAGCACCCAGGGAGCCCGGGAAGGAGAGACCCAGTACTTC
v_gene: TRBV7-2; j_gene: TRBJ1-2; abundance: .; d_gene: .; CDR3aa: CASTRGGSVGYTF; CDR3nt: TGTGCCAGCACCCGGGGCGGGTCGGTTGGCTACACCTTC
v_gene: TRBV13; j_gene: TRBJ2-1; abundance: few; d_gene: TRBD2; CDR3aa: CASSHRTSKSHEQFF; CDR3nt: TGTGCCAGCAGCCATCGGACTAGCAAGTCACATGAGCAGTTCTTC
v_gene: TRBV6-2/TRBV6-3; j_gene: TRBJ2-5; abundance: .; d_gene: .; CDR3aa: CASSDRNEQYF; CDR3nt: TGTGCCAGCAGTGACAGGAATGAGCAGTACTTC
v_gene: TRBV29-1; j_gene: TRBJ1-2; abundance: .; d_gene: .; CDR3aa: CSVEFAGMGEGYTF; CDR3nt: TGCAGCGTTGAGTTTGCGGGGATGGGTGAAGGCTACACCTTC